The 6 T cell receptor beta chains below were found in one sample sequenced in a study of tumor-infiltrating lymphocytes in primary liver carcinoma. The authors made TCR beta cDNA from 450 to 600 ng total RNA with a constant-region primer. Construction of TCR beta libraries relied on three successive nested multiplex PCR rounds employing slightly modified ARM-PCR. The first two PCR rounds, roughly 10 cycles each, used TRBV1-TRBV30 forward primers and a C-beta reverse primer. TCRdb re-analysed the multiplex PCR reads in MiXCR, keeping a single row per CDR3 protein. The table records 90,000 to 100,000 distinct CDR3 sequences, approximately 71% of them present only once. DNA and RNA were both co-extracted from about 19-30 mg of bulk tissue that had not been sorted. Specimen: liver tumor tissue from sampling region 5. Specified subset: tumor region T5, tumor centre. The receptors come from a woman aged 55 to 70 with primary liver carcinoma and hepatitis B virus infection.

Remarks on this clonotype: A read error may be the cause here, since a much bigger clone is one base away. The chain combines TRBV28 with TRBJ2-7, with D possibly called TRBD1 or TRBD2 (5 bases each). Trimming removed 5 bases at V and 2 bases at J, with 13 bases between. Germline V CDR1 and CDR2: MDHEN, SYDVKM. The CDR3 is 14 residues long. DNA of the CDR3: TGTGCCAGCAGTACGGGACGGCGCCCCTACGAGCAGTACTTC. Its translation: CASSTGRRPYEQYF.

The chain carries TRBV5-1 and TRBJ1-2; possibly TRBD1 for D (6 bases). The CDR3 is 13 residues long. V lost 4 bases and J 7 bases, leaving 14 bases between the germline ends. Germline lookup yields CDR1 SGHRS and CDR2 YFSETQ. The CDR3 loop is CASSQDSMCGYTF. In DNA form, the CDR3 reads TGCGCCAGCAGCCAGGACAGTATGTGTGGCTACACCTTC.

A word on this clonotype: Its ends do not fully match the called genes, so a read error is possible. This rearrangement joins TRBV11-2 to TRBJ2-7; TRBD2 matches at 8 bases. Germline V lookup: CDR1 SGHAT, CDR2 FQNNGV. There are 18 residues in the CDR3. The CDR3 reads CVSSLDWVSLAGPYEQYF. DNA of the CDR3: TGTGTCAGCAGTTTAGATTGGGTCAGTCTAGCGGGTCCCTACGAGCAGTACTTT.

Notes on this clonotype: Without the conserved terminal phenylalanine or tryptophan, this CDR3 likely stems from a read error. As DNA, the CDR3 is TGTGCCAGCAGCCGCCCGGGGAATTCACCCCTCCACTCT. Protein: CASSRPGNSPLHS. The V call is TRBV11-1, the J call TRBJ1-6, with no clear D. The CDR3 is 13 amino acids. In germline, CDR1 is SGHAT, CDR2 FQDESV (reference sequence). The ends were cut back, 5 bases at V and 7 bases at J, with 9 bases in the middle.

In DNA form, the CDR3 reads TGTGCCAGCTGCCTAGTTGGAGTTGACTACGAGCAGTACTTC. Translating it yields CASCLVGVDYEQYF. V and J are TRBV11-2 and TRBJ2-7; D remains ambiguous. Trimming shortened V by 8 bases and J by 3 bases, and 17 bases separated the two germline ends. Germline-derived CDR1 and CDR2 are SGHAT and FQNNGV. This CDR3 is built from 14 residues.

Details on this clonotype: Relative to the germline gene, one junction end is altered; a read error may explain this. The V and J genes are TRBV4-2 and TRBJ1-2; D is ambiguous. The CDR3 is 12 amino acids. Germline V gene lookup returns CDR1 LGHNA and CDR2 YNFKEQ. The CDR3 bases are TGCGTCAGCAGCCCCGATGACTATGGCTACACCTTC. This sequence encodes CVSSPDDYGYTF.